Listed here are 32 T cell receptor beta chains from one sample, sequenced in a study of CD8 T cells in Susac syndrome. RNA totalling roughly 0.45 to 1 ug underwent reverse transcription with random hexamers. TCRdb reprocessed the immunoSEQ multiplex PCR reads with MiXCR, giving one entry per CDR3 protein. The table lists a few hundred thousand distinct CDR3 sequences, around 95% of them singletons. Material for sequencing was CD4+ T cells from PBMCs. The receptors here all came from a human donor with multiple sclerosis.

Here the CDR3 DNA reads TGTGCCAGCTCGGGGAATCAAGGCAGGGCCGATTACGAGCAGTACTTC. This sequence encodes CASSGNQGRADYEQYF. The chain couples TRBV18 to TRBJ2-7, with D tentatively TRBD1 (5 bases). The CDR3 runs to 16 residues. The germline V and J ends were trimmed by 6 bases and 4 bases, with 22 bases remaining between them. Germline V gene data show CDR1 as KGHSH and CDR2 as LQKENI. The full variable domain, its missing parts supplied by reference TRBV18 and TRBJ2-7, is NAGVMQNPRHLVRRRGQEARLRCSPMKGHSHVYWYRQLPEEGLKFMVYLQKENIIDESGMPKERFSAEFPKEGPSILRIQQVVRGDSAAYFCASSGNQGRADYEQYFGPGTRLTVT.

The rearrangement links TRBV7-8 to TRBJ2-7, with D tentatively TRBD1 (6 bases). The V and J ends lost 5 bases and 5 bases respectively, with 22 bases between them. Germline V gene data show CDR1 as SGHVS and CDR2 as FQNEAQ. CDR3 length: 16 amino acids. CDR3 coding DNA: TGTGCCAGCAGCCTACAGGGCTCCGCCGCCTTAGACGAGCAGTACGTC. It is translated as CASSLQGSAALDEQYV.

The chain carries TRBV6-6 and TRBJ1-3; no reliable D call. Deletions cut 2 bases from V and 4 bases from J, with 9 bases between. There are 14 residues in the CDR3. Looked up from germline, CDR1 is MNHNY and CDR2 is SVGAGI (reference sequence). For the CDR3, the DNA is TGTGCCAGCAGTTACGACATGTCCGGAAACACCATATATTTT. It yields the protein CASSYDMSGNTIYF.

This chain links TRBV9 with TRBJ2-1; 11 positions match TRBD2. The CDR3 contains 16 residues. The V gene end was trimmed by 4 bases and the J gene end by 2 bases; junction bases not matched to a gene: 5. CDR1 SGDLS and CDR2 YYNGEE come from the germline V gene. The CDR3 sequence: CASSLLAGAPYNEQFF. In DNA form, the CDR3 reads TGTGCCAGCAGCCTACTAGCGGGGGCCCCCTACAATGAGCAGTTCTTC.

V gene TRBV6-1 combines with J gene TRBJ2-7, with D tentatively TRBD2 (6 bases). Germline V CDR1 and CDR2: MNHNS, SASEGT. The CDR3 loop spans 13 amino acids. The V gene lost 8 bases and the J gene lost 3 bases, with 14 bases spanning the gap. In DNA, the CDR3 is TGTGCCAGCGGTAGGGCTAGCGACTACGAGCAGTACGTC. Protein sequence: CASGRASDYEQYV.

This clonotype was seen a single time. The V call is TRBV5-4, the J call TRBJ2-2; a possible D gene is TRBD2 (6 bases). Deletions cut 6 bases from V and 2 bases from J, with 23 bases between. The CDR3 length is 18 residues. Germline V lookup: CDR1 SGHNT, CDR2 YYREEE (reference sequence). The CDR3, as DNA: TGTGCCAGCACCTTAAATCCTCAGGCGGGGAGTAACACCGGGGAGCTGTTTTTT. Protein: CASTLNPQAGSNTGELFF.

This sequence joins TRBV29-1 and TRBJ2-7, with D perhaps being TRBD1 or TRBD2 (5 bases each). This CDR3 comprises 14 residues. The V gene's germline CDR1 is SQVTM and CDR2 ANQGSEA. V lost 7 bases and J 6 bases, leaving 22 bases between the germline ends. CDR3 nucleotide sequence: TGCAGCGCCATCCTAGCAGGGCTCCCATCCGAGCAGTACGTC. Its translation: CSAILAGLPSEQYV.

V usage is TRBV6-6 and J usage is TRBJ2-5, with D possibly matching TRBD1 (5 bases). CDR3 length: 13 residues. Germline CDR1 and CDR2: MNHNY and SVGAGI (reference sequence). Deletions cut 4 bases from V and 4 bases from J, with 10 bases between. CDR3 DNA: TGTGCCAGCAGTTGGATGGACATAGAGACCCAGTACTTC. Translating it yields CASSWMDIETQYF.

The V and J genes are TRBV19 and TRBJ1-2; weak D call: TRBD1 (5 bases). Trimming took 7 bases from V and 5 from J, leaving 23 bases between them. Germline-derived CDR1 and CDR2 are LNHDA and SQIVND (reference sequence). This CDR3 has 16 amino acids. The CDR3 loop is CASTTTPAGNLYGYTF. In nucleotides, the CDR3 is TGTGCCAGTACCACCACCCCCGCAGGGAACCTATATGGCTACACCTTC.

The chain uses TRBV7-3 and TRBJ2-2; TRBD1 matches 8 bases. V was clipped by 4 bases and J by 5 bases; unmatched bases: 3. From germline, CDR1 is SGHTA and CDR2 FQGTGA. The CDR3 extends over 14 amino acids. CDR3 amino acids: CASSSTGGTGELFF. CDR3 in DNA: TGTGCCAGCAGCTCCACAGGGGGGACCGGGGAGCTGTTTTTT.

The chain combines TRBV12-3 or TRBV12-4 with TRBJ1-4; D remains unclear. The CDR3 length is 13 residues. V lost 3 bases and J lost 5, with 7 bases in between. The CDR3 DNA reads as TGTGCCAGCAGTTTCCACCAGAATGAAAAACTGTTTTTT. Amino acid sequence: CASSFHQNEKLFF.

The chain uses TRBV29-1 and TRBJ1-4, with 7 bases identical to TRBD1. V shed 7 bases, J shed 10 bases, and the junction held 9 bases outside the gene matches. The CDR3 runs to 12 residues. Germline CDR1 and CDR2: SQVTM and ANQGSEA. Here the CDR3 reads CSAIGTAGKLFF. The CDR3 DNA is TGCAGCGCTATTGGGACAGCTGGAAAACTGTTTTTT.

The chain has TRBV3-1 and TRBJ2-7, with 12 bases fitting TRBD1. The junction had 8 bases not matched to a gene; V was cut back by 4 bases and J by 7 bases. The CDR3 totals 15 residues. Germline V gene lookup returns CDR1 LGHDT and CDR2 YNNKEL (reference sequence). The CDR3 spells CASSPRDRGRGEQYF. CDR3 DNA: TGTGCCAGCAGCCCCCGGGACAGGGGGCGCGGAGAGCAGTACTTC.

V usage is TRBV28 and J usage is TRBJ1-4, with 7 bases lining up with TRBD1. V trimming: 5 bases; J trimming: 7 bases; junction bases outside the gene matches: 13. There are 16 residues in the CDR3. Per germline, CDR1 MDHEN and CDR2 SYDVKM. Here the CDR3 reads CASSPLGRGLGEKLFF. The CDR3 DNA is TGTGCCAGCAGTCCCCTGGGGAGGGGGCTAGGTGAAAAACTGTTTTTT.

This chain joins TRBV29-1 and TRBJ2-5; 7 bases are a match to TRBD1. The V segment lost 4 bases and the J segment 2 bases; nucleotides outside the gene matches: 4. Germline V gene lookup returns CDR1 SQVTM and CDR2 ANQGSEA. CDR3 length equals 13 residues. The CDR3 coding sequence is TGCAGCGTTGCCGGGACAGCTCAAGAGACCCAGTACTTC. As protein: CSVAGTAQETQYF. The complete variable domain, with remaining parts taken from reference TRBV29-1 and TRBJ2-5, reads SAVISQKPSRDICQRGTSLTIQCQVDSQVTMMFWYRQQPGQSLTLIATANQGSEATYESGFVIDKFPISRPNLTFSTLTVSNMSPEDSSIYLCSVAGTAQETQYFGPGTRLLVL.

This clonotype was counted only a few times. The V gene is TRBV7-6, the J gene TRBJ2-2; no clear D. The CDR3 loop spans 11 amino acids. V gave up 3 bases and J gave up 7 bases, with 3 bases separating them. CDR1 SGHVS and CDR2 FNYEAQ come from the germline V gene. The CDR3 nucleotides are TGTGCCAGCAGCTTGGTCGGGGAGCTGTTTTTT. Residues: CASSLVGELFF.

The chain combines TRBV12-3 or TRBV12-4 with TRBJ1-2; D remains unclear. V shed 6 bases and J shed 4 bases, with 12 bases lying between them. CDR3 length: 13 residues. CDR3 loop: CASRGLSSYGYTF. In DNA, the CDR3 is TGTGCCAGCAGGGGGTTATCGTCCTATGGCTACACCTTC.

This clonotype was recorded once. The chain uses TRBV7-9 and TRBJ2-4; D might be TRBD1 (6 bases). The germline V gene encodes CDR1 SEHNR and CDR2 FQNEAQ (reference sequence). V gave up 5 bases and J gave up 3 bases, with 14 bases separating them. This CDR3 region has 15 residues. CDR3: CASSRDRFGKNIQYF. The CDR3 bases are TGTGCCAGCAGCCGCGACAGGTTCGGCAAAAACATTCAGTACTTC.

The chain is built from TRBV5-1 and TRBJ2-1; D may be TRBD2 (5 bases). Germline V gene sequence: CDR1 SGHRS, CDR2 YFSETQ. This CDR3 comprises 15 residues. V lost 0 bases to trimming and J lost 8 bases, with 15 bases between them. CDR3 region: CASSLAGLEEDEQFF. The CDR3 region has the DNA TGCGCCAGCAGCTTGGCCGGACTCGAGGAAGATGAGCAGTTCTTC.

This clonotype appeared a single time. The chain links TRBV14 to TRBJ2-2; D possibly corresponds to TRBD2 (5 bases). Trimming cost V 7 bases and J 6 bases, with 15 bases left between them. Per the germline V gene, CDR1 is SGHDN and CDR2 is FVKESK. This CDR3 has 14 amino acids. The CDR3 reads CASTRDSQAGELFF. For the CDR3, the DNA is TGTGCCAGCACCCGGGATAGCCAAGCCGGGGAGCTGTTTTTT.

The rearrangement links TRBV20-1 to TRBJ2-2; D gene ambiguous. There are 14 residues in the CDR3. Trimming cost V 5 bases and J 0 bases, with 10 bases left between them. Germline V gives CDR1 DFQATT, CDR2 SNEGSKA (reference sequence). CDR3 region: CSALQFANTGELFF. The CDR3 DNA is TGCAGTGCTCTGCAGTTCGCGAACACCGGGGAGCTGTTTTTT.

Only a few counts were recorded for this clonotype. The chain recombines TRBV4-1 with TRBJ2-7; D possibly corresponds to TRBD2 (5 bases). This CDR3 has 16 amino acids. Trimming removed 4 bases at V and 7 bases at J, with 23 bases between. Germline V gene lookup returns CDR1 MGHRA and CDR2 YSYEKL. This CDR3 is CASSLVDMGFSGEQYF. CDR3 coding DNA: TGCGCCAGCAGCCTCGTTGACATGGGGTTTTCGGGGGAGCAGTACTTC.

This clonotype has a handful of counts. The chain joins TRBV18 to TRBJ2-5; D remains ambiguous. The germline V and J ends were trimmed by 1 base and 2 bases, with 2 bases remaining between them. The CDR3 covers 12 residues. CDR1 KGHSH and CDR2 LQKENI come from the germline V gene. This chain's CDR3 is CASSPRQETQYF. CDR3 DNA: TGTGCCAGCTCACCACGGCAAGAGACCCAGTACTTC.

The rearrangement uses TRBV29-1 and TRBJ1-1; D may be TRBD1 (5 bases). The CDR3 sequence is 13 residues long. Germline V gene sequence: CDR1 SQVTM, CDR2 ANQGSEA. Trimming pared 2 bases from V and 7 bases from J, leaving 14 bases between. For the CDR3, the DNA is TGCAGCGTTGAAAACATCGGGACCGATGAAGCTTTCTTT. Protein sequence: CSVENIGTDEAFF.

The gene calls are TRBV5-1 and TRBJ2-1; the D call may be TRBD1 or TRBD2 (5 bases each). This CDR3 region has 14 residues. Germline-derived CDR1 and CDR2 are SGHRS and YFSETQ. The V end was cut by 2 bases, the J end by 8 bases, with 14 bases between. The CDR3 is CASSFRDLGDEQFF. CDR3 nucleotide sequence: TGCGCCAGCAGCTTCAGGGACCTGGGGGATGAGCAGTTCTTC.

The CDR3 DNA reads as TGTGCCAGTAGGCCGGACAGTCCTAACACTGAAGCTTTCTTT. Translation gives CASRPDSPNTEAFF. This chain connects TRBV19 to TRBJ1-1, with D tentatively TRBD1 (6 bases). With 6 bases removed from V and 2 bases from J, the gap between germline ends came to 13 bases. The CDR3 consists of 14 residues. CDR1 and CDR2 (germline): LNHDA, SQIVND (reference sequence).

The chain uses TRBV9 and TRBJ2-7; D gene unclear. The V end was cut by 1 base, the J end by 0 bases, with 8 bases between. Germline V CDR1 and CDR2: SGDLS, YYNGEE. This CDR3 spans 14 amino acids. The CDR3 bases are TGTGCCAGCAGCGTATCGGCCGGCTCCTACGAGCAGTACTTC. This codes for CASSVSAGSYEQYF.

This clonotype showed up just once. V gene TRBV18 combines with J gene TRBJ2-6; no firm D call. V was cut by 8 bases and J by 0 bases, with 8 bases left in between. Germline assignment: CDR1 KGHSH and CDR2 LQKENI. The CDR3 covers 14 residues. The DNA for the CDR3 is TGTGCCAGCACCCTGGGCTCTGGGGCCAACGTCCTGACTTTC. Protein: CASTLGSGANVLTF.

This chain uses TRBV18 with TRBJ2-3, with a weak D call TRBD2 (5 bases). Germline V gene lookup returns CDR1 KGHSH and CDR2 LQKENI. V shed 0 bases and J shed 4 bases, with 14 bases lying between them. The CDR3 consists of 16 residues. The CDR3: CASSPPVASRADTQYF. The CDR3 bases are TGTGCCAGCTCACCACCGGTGGCTAGCCGCGCAGATACGCAGTATTTT.

The J gene is TRBJ2-7, the V gene TRBV3-1; no clear D. From germline, CDR1 is LGHDT and CDR2 YNNKEL (reference sequence). The CDR3 runs 13 residues. V gave up 2 bases and J gave up 5 bases, with 10 bases separating them. This CDR3 reads CASSQLGSHEQYF. The DNA of the CDR3 is TGTGCCAGCAGCCAACTCGGTAGCCACGAGCAGTACTTC.

The J gene is TRBJ2-5, the V gene TRBV7-2; 8 bases align to TRBD2. This CDR3 contains 15 residues. The trim removed 1 base at V and 5 bases at J, leaving 6 bases unmatched. The germline gives CDR1 SGHTA, CDR2 FQGNSA. CDR3 in amino acids: CASSLVLAGFETQYF. CDR3 nucleotides: TGTGCCAGCAGCTTAGTATTAGCGGGGTTCGAGACCCAGTACTTC. Full variable domain (missing parts from reference TRBV7-2 and TRBJ2-5): GAGVSQSPSNKVTEKGKDVELRCDPISGHTALYWYRQSLGQGLEFLIYFQGNSAPDKSGLPSDRFSAERTGGSVSTLTIQRTQQEDSAVYLCASSLVLAGFETQYFGPGTRLLVL.

The chain couples TRBV18 to TRBJ2-2; D not resolved. The germline V and J ends were trimmed by 6 bases and 8 bases, with 16 bases remaining between them. CDR3 length: 14 residues. Germline V lookup: CDR1 KGHSH, CDR2 LQKENI. CDR3 sequence (DNA): TGTGCCAGCTCGCAGGTCCGAGGCGCGGGGGAGCTGTTTTTT. The encoded protein is CASSQVRGAGELFF.